Below, 20 T cell receptor beta chains from the same sample are listed, as sequenced in a study of CD8+ T cells in alopecia areata. Cutaneous lymph node cells were pooled, and they were sorted using CD4, CD8alpha, NKG2D, NKG2ACE and other markers. cDNA reverse transcribed from extracted RNA served as the sequencing template. Profiled with immunoSEQ multiplex PCR; TCRdb holds only in-frame clones, not every one. Listed for the sample are 250,000 or so clones, none seen a single time. Sequencing used CD4+ T cells sorted from a lymph node. The origin of the receptors is a C3H/HeJ mouse with alopecia areata. Strain haplotype at MHC: H2-k.

Notes on this clone: Gene names follow the mouse nomenclature. With the read ending 4 residues before the CDR3 end, the germline J gene is used to fill in that end. Additional DNA sequences in this sample encode the identical CDR3. The chain carries TRBV13-3 and TRBJ2-7; D might be TRBD2 (6 bases). Germline-derived CDR1 and CDR2 are NNHDY and SYVADS. The CDR3 runs to 14 residues. V lost 2 bases to trimming and J lost 0 bases, with 9 bases between them. CDR3 residues: CASSEGLSSYEQYF. The sequenced part of the CDR3 DNA is TGTGCCAGCAGTGAGGGACTCAGCTCCTAT.

Note on this clone: Gene names denote mouse genes. The CDR3 end is not reached by the read, which stops 4 residues before it; the germline J gene fills it in. This chain uses TRBV19 with TRBJ2-3; weak D call: TRBD1 (5 bases). The CDR3 covers 14 residues. Per the germline V gene, CDR1 is FNHDT and CDR2 is SITEND (reference sequence). With 6 bases removed from V and 0 bases from J, the gap between germline ends came to 11 bases. CDR3 in amino acids: CASTDRPSAETLYF. The sequenced CDR3 bases are TGTGCCAGCACAGACAGACCTAGTGCAGAA.

A few counts support this clone. The listed genes are named as in mouse. Sequencing ends 4 residues short of the CDR3 end; the germline J gene provides the rest. Other DNA sequences in the sample encode the same CDR3. The chain uses TRBV1 and TRBJ2-5; tentative D call: TRBD1 (5 bases). The CDR3 length is 15 residues. CDR1 is NSQYPW and CDR2 is LRSPGD in the germline V gene (reference sequence). Trimming left V 0 bases short and J 0 bases short, with 7 bases between. CDR3: CTCSAERGNQDTQYF. CDR3 DNA (partial): TGCACCTGCAGTGCAGAAAGGGGTAACCAAGAC.

As concerns this clone: Here the gene names and germline are mouse. From the germline J gene comes the end of the CDR3, since the read stops 4 residues before it. The chain uses TRBV13-1 and TRBJ2-1, with D tentatively TRBD2 (6 bases). CDR1 NSHNY and CDR2 SYGAGN come from the germline V gene. Trimming left V 1 base short and J 0 bases short, with 8 bases between. This CDR3 region has 15 residues. The DNA read from the CDR3 is TGTGCCAGCAGTGATACTGGGATTAACTATGCT. This encodes CASSDTGINYA. The full CDR3 protein reads CASSDTGINYAEQFF.

The table lists this clone with a few counts. The gene symbols are mouse symbols. With the read ending 4 residues before the CDR3 end, the germline J gene is used to fill in that end. The rearrangement links TRBV31 to TRBJ2-2, with D tentatively TRBD1 (5 bases). CDR3 size: 12 residues. The germline CDR1 and CDR2 sequences are GKSSPN and SITVG. CDR3 protein: CACSGNTGQLYF. Partial CDR3 DNA: TGTGCTTGTTCAGGGAACACCGGG. Using reference TRBV31 and TRBJ2-2 for the parts outside the CDR3, the full variable domain is AQTIHQWPVAEIKAVGSPLSLGCTIKGKSSPNLYWYWQATGGTLQQLFYSITVGQVESVVQLNLSASRPKDDQFILSTEKLLLSHSGFYLCACSGNTGQLYFGEGSKLTVL.

In regard to this clone: Gene names and germline refer to mouse. The CDR3 end is not reached by the read, which stops 4 residues before it; the germline J gene fills it in. The rearrangement uses TRBV17 and TRBJ2-5; 10 bases line up with TRBD2. This CDR3 is built from 14 residues. Germline V gene data show CDR1 as MNHDT and CDR2 as YYDKIL. The CDR3 loop reads CASSPGLGKDTQYF. The sequenced part of the CDR3 DNA is TGTGCTAGCAGTCCGGGACTGGGGAAAGAC.

About this clone itself: Mouse gene names and germline throughout. In the same sample, other DNA sequences code for this CDR3. The CDR3 loop reads CASSTGPDTQYF. The covered CDR3 bases are TGTGCCAGCAGTACAGGGCCAGAC. The chain uses TRBV19 and TRBJ2-5; TRBD1 is a possible D gene (5 bases). Coverage ceases 4 residues before the CDR3 finishes, and the germline J gene fills in the end. This CDR3 is 12 amino acids long. The germline CDR1 and CDR2 sequences are FNHDT and SITEND (reference sequence).

In the case of this clone: Gene names refer to mouse genes. The sequenced fragment ends 4 residues before the CDR3 boundary, so the rest is inferred from the germline J gene. The chain employs TRBV13-1 and TRBJ2-2; tentative D call: TRBD2 (7 bases). Germline V CDR1 and CDR2: NSHNY, SYGAGN. This CDR3 spans 15 amino acids. The V gene lost 3 bases and the J gene lost 3 bases, with 12 bases spanning the gap. CDR3 sequence reads: CASSVGGADTGQLYF. CDR3 DNA, as far as it was read: TGTGCCAGCAGTGTGGGGGGCGCGGACACCGGG.

This clone turned up a few times. Genes and germline are mouse. Read sequence stops 4 residues before the CDR3 end, and the germline J gene provides the missing end. The chain joins TRBV13-1 to TRBJ2-1; 10 positions agree with TRBD2. The CDR3 has 15 amino acids. CDR1 is NSHNY, CDR2 SYGAGN, per germline. The CDR3 loop is CASSGTGGGLAEQFF. Incomplete CDR3 DNA: TGTGCCAGCAGTGGGACTGGGGGAGGATTGGCT.

Comment on this clone: Mouse gene names apply. The read finishes 4 residues shy of the CDR3 end, and the germline J gene is used to complete it. The chain couples TRBV19 to TRBJ2-1, with 8 bases fitting TRBD2. The CDR3 totals 16 residues. Germline CDR1 and CDR2: FNHDT and SITEND (reference sequence). V lost 2 bases to trimming and J lost 0 bases; unmatched junction nucleotides: 4. CDR3 region: CASSMGGAYNYAEQFF. Incomplete CDR3 DNA: TGTGCCAGCAGTATGGGGGGGGCCTATAACTATGCT.

As to this clone: These gene names are mouse names. Coverage ceases 4 residues before the CDR3 finishes, and the germline J gene fills in the end. V usage is TRBV31 and J usage is TRBJ2-1, with D tentatively TRBD1 (5 bases). The germline gives CDR1 GKSSPN, CDR2 SITVG. The CDR3 runs 13 residues. Trimming removed 2 bases at V and 1 base at J, with 6 bases between. The CDR3 here is CAWSSGNYAEQFF. The sequenced part of the CDR3 DNA is TGTGCCTGGAGTTCAGGGAACTATGCT.

The sample holds a few counts of this clone. Each gene name is a mouse one. With the read ending 3 residues before the CDR3 end, the germline J gene is used to fill in that end. The same CDR3 is also encoded by other DNA sequences in this sample. The gene calls are TRBV31 and TRBJ1-6; 8 bases are a match to TRBD1. TRBJ1-6 qualifies as an ORF whose function is uncertain. V lost 0 bases, J lost 7 bases, and 2 bases stayed unmatched. The germline V gene encodes CDR1 GKSSPN and CDR2 SITVG. CDR3 length: 14 residues. The CDR3 sequence is CAWSLDRGNSPLYF. The covered CDR3 bases are TGTGCCTGGAGTCTAGACAGGGGAAATTCGCCC.

A few counts support this clone. The gene names given are mouse names. The read terminates 4 residues before the CDR3 end, so the remaining end is supplied by the germline J gene. V gene TRBV17 combines with J gene TRBJ2-2; D gene unclear. Trimming pared 3 bases from V and 6 bases from J, leaving 5 bases between. CDR1 and CDR2 (germline): MNHDT, YYDKIL. The CDR3 covers 12 residues. The CDR3 bases that were read are TGTGCTAGCAGTAGCACTCCCGGG. Its protein is CASSSTPG. From start to end, the CDR3 is CASSSTPGQLYF.

Many counts were recorded for this clone. Gene labels here are mouse ones. CDR3 DNA (partial): TGTGTCTCCAGCGTCTAT. This encodes CVSSVY. The complete CDR3 sequence is CVSSVYEQYF. The chain has TRBV17 and TRBJ2-7, with D unclear. The CDR3 end falls 4 residues outside the read, so it is completed with the germline J gene. Germline V gene sequence: CDR1 MNHDT, CDR2 YYDKIL. The CDR3 runs 10 residues.

Points on this clone: Gene and germline names: mouse. Coverage ceases 4 residues before the CDR3 finishes, and the germline J gene fills in the end. The sample holds other DNA sequences that translate to the same CDR3. The chain has TRBV13-1 and TRBJ2-7; 8 bases map to TRBD2. The CDR3 spans 14 residues. The germline CDR1 and CDR2 sequences are NSHNY and SYGAGN. CDR3 DNA (partial): TGTGCCAGCAGTGAGGGGGGGGGCGCTTAT. Translating it yields CASSEGGGAY. The whole CDR3 protein is CASSEGGGAYEQYF.

Of note for this clone: Gene labels here are mouse ones. From the germline J gene comes the end of the CDR3, since the read stops 4 residues before it. The chain has TRBV1 and TRBJ2-5, with 8 bases matching TRBD2. The CDR3 runs to 15 residues. Germline V lookup: CDR1 NSQYPW, CDR2 LRSPGD (reference sequence). The J segment lost 2 bases and the V segment lost 3 bases, leaving 4 bases of the junction unmatched. The covered CDR3 bases are TGCACCTGCAGTGCGATGGGGGGGTTCCAAGAC. This translates into CTCSAMGGFQD. In full, the CDR3 is CTCSAMGGFQDTQYF.

This clone occurred a few times. The genes are named according to mouse. The CDR3 end is not reached by the read, which stops 4 residues before it; the germline J gene fills it in. The chain recombines TRBV13-1 with TRBJ2-5; D remains ambiguous. CDR3 length: 14 amino acids. Trimming stripped 0 bases from V and 1 base from J, with 6 bases between. Germline CDR1 is NSHNY and CDR2 is SYGAGN. CDR3 DNA, as far as it was read: TGTGCCAGCAGTGATGCGCACTACCAAGAC. Translation: CASSDAHYQD. The whole CDR3 sequence is CASSDAHYQDTQYF.

This clone appeared a few times. Gene and germline names: mouse. The read ends 4 residues before the CDR3 terminus; that terminus is restored from the germline J gene. The J gene is TRBJ2-1, the V gene TRBV31; 13 positions match TRBD2. The CDR3 sequence is 14 residues long. Germline V gene sequence: CDR1 GKSSPN, CDR2 SITVG. V was clipped by 3 bases and J by 5 bases; unmatched bases: 1. The part of the CDR3 DNA that was read is TGTGCCTGGAGGGGACTGGGGGGGAATGCT. As protein: CAWRGLGGNA. The whole CDR3 protein is CAWRGLGGNAEQFF.

This clone has ten or more counts. Gene labels here are mouse ones. The read terminates 4 residues before the CDR3 end, so the remaining end is supplied by the germline J gene. Distinct nucleotide sequences in the sample also encode this CDR3. The J gene is TRBJ2-5, the V gene TRBV13-1; 7 bases match TRBD1. The CDR3 has 15 residues. With 3 bases clipped from V and 0 bases from J, the junction kept 4 bases outside the gene matches. CDR1 and CDR2 from the germline V gene are NSHNY and SYGAGN. The CDR3 protein is CASSGRQGNQDTQYF. Incomplete CDR3 DNA: TGTGCCAGCAGTGGTCGACAGGGAAACCAAGAC.

Notes on this clone: The gene symbols are mouse symbols. The read is 4 residues too short to cover the CDR3 end, so that end is filled in from the germline J gene. V is TRBV31 and J is TRBJ1-2; D may be TRBD1 (6 bases). Per the germline V gene, CDR1 is GKSSPN and CDR2 is SITVG. The CDR3 runs to 13 residues. V dropped 4 bases and J dropped 0 bases, with 9 bases sitting between them. CDR3 in amino acids: CAWMGQTNSDYTF. Incomplete CDR3 DNA: TGTGCCTGGATGGGACAAACAAACTCC.